This T cell receptor beta chain originates from a study of response to subunit inactivated influenza vaccine. V was shortened by 3 bases and J by 5 bases, with 23 bases between the two germline ends. The CDR3 totals 18 residues. CDR1 is MNHEY and CDR2 is SMNVEV in the germline V gene (reference sequence). TCRdb re-called the RT-PCR reads through MiXCR, storing one row per CDR3 protein. The sample consists of just over 300,000 distinct CDR3 sequences, 21% of them appearing once. The TCR comes from a man between 50 and 75 years old who received an inactivated influenza vaccine. The sequencing used PBMCs from blood, collected about 20 months after vaccination. This chain links TRBV27 with TRBJ1-5; D perhaps matches TRBD1 (5 bases). DNA of the CDR3: TGTGCCAGCAGTTTTTCGGGGACTCGGGGAGCAGGCGATCAGCCCCAGCATTTT. Protein sequence: CASSFSGTRGAGDQPQHF.